The 26 T cell receptor beta chains in this list originate from one sample, sequenced in a study of T cell repertoires in cytomegalovirus infection. Their antigens remain unidentified. TCRdb re-called the reads through MiXCR, storing one row per CDR3 protein. Of approximately 280,000 distinct CDR3 sequences listed, approximately 22% are singletons. The specimen comprised cultured PBMCs, sampled from culture after CMV antigen stimulation. All receptors come from a human donor in good health (CMV status not recorded). Some clones in this sample may be carry-over from other donors' samples.

Notes on this clonotype: Since a much larger clone is just one base distant, this may be a read error. The gene calls are TRBV20-1 and TRBJ1-2, with D possibly being TRBD1 (5 bases). Germline V gene sequence: CDR1 DFQATT, CDR2 SNEGSKA (reference sequence). The CDR3 contains 13 residues. Trimming stripped 1 base from V and 6 bases from J, with 12 bases between. The CDR3 loop reads CSARGVRAHGYTF. CDR3 DNA: TGCAGTGCTAGAGGGGTCAGGGCGCATGGCTACACCTTC.

This sequence joins TRBV10-3 and TRBJ1-4, with 7 bases matching TRBD1. CDR3 length equals 15 residues. The germline CDR1 and CDR2 sequences are ENHRY and SYGVKD. Unmatched junction bases numbered 9, after V lost 0 bases and J lost 11 bases. Here the CDR3 DNA reads TGTGCCATCAGTGAGTCCCAGGACCTGACAGGGAAACTGTTTTTT. It translates to CAISESQDLTGKLFF.

The genes are TRBV12-3 or TRBV12-4 and TRBJ2-7; 7 nucleotides line up with TRBD1. Germline trimming cut 6 bases from V and 6 bases from J; bases unmatched to any gene: 11. The CDR3 consists of 14 residues. The CDR3 sequence: CASSRQGEDTEQYF. CDR3 bases: TGTGCCAGCAGCCGACAGGGAGAGGATACCGAGCAGTACTTC.

This clonotype has only a few counts. The gene calls are TRBV28 and TRBJ1-1; 7 bases line up with TRBD1. Looked up from germline, CDR1 is MDHEN and CDR2 is SYDVKM. CDR3 length equals 17 residues. J was trimmed by 3 bases and V by 5 bases; bases with no gene match: 15. CDR3 in DNA: TGTGCCAGCAGTCCTCCCCTCGGAACAGGGGCGGACACTGAAGCTTTCTTT. It encodes CASSPPLGTGADTEAFF.

This clonotype was counted a few times. The rearrangement links TRBV6-2 or TRBV6-3 to TRBJ2-2; D is undetermined. V was pared by 4 bases and J by 2 bases, with 5 bases between. In germline, CDR1 is MNHEY, CDR2 SVGEGT. The CDR3 is 13 residues long. The CDR3, as DNA: TGTGCCAGCAGTTTCACCAACACCGGGGAGCTGTTTTTT. Its protein product is CASSFTNTGELFF.

This chain uses TRBV7-3 with TRBJ2-1; 10 bases fit TRBD2. The germline CDR1 and CDR2 sequences are SGHTA and FQGTGA. The CDR3 consists of 16 residues. The trim removed 2 bases at V and 2 bases at J, leaving 3 bases unmatched. CDR3 region: CASSLLAGVTYNEQFF. Written as DNA, the CDR3 is TGTGCCAGCAGCTTACTAGCGGGAGTTACCTACAATGAGCAGTTCTTC.

The chain links TRBV11-3 to TRBJ2-4; D call uncertain. With 5 bases removed from V and 5 bases from J, the gap between germline ends came to 13 bases. Per germline, CDR1 SGHNT and CDR2 YENEEA. This CDR3 spans 14 amino acids. CDR3 in amino acids: CASSPRRVQNIQYF. The CDR3, as DNA: TGTGCCAGCAGCCCCCGTCGTGTCCAAAACATTCAGTACTTC. Together with reference TRBV11-3 and TRBJ2-4, the CDR3 gives the full variable domain: EAGVVQSPRYKIIEKKQPVAFWCNPISGHNTLYWYLQNLGQGPELLIRYENEEAVDDSQLPKDRFSAERLKGVDSTLKIQPAELGDSAVYLCASSPRRVQNIQYFGAGTRLSVL.

V usage is TRBV7-6 and J usage is TRBJ2-1; 8 nucleotides align to TRBD2. This CDR3 region has 13 residues. Germline-derived CDR1 and CDR2 are SGHVS and FNYEAQ. V lost 8 bases and J lost 6; bases outside the gene matches: 6. CDR3 in amino acids: CASQGLVPNEQFF. DNA for the CDR3: TGTGCCAGCCAGGGACTAGTGCCCAATGAGCAGTTCTTC.

A remark on this clonotype: Relative to the germline gene, one junction end is altered; a read error may explain this. V usage is TRBV20-1 and J usage is TRBJ2-3; D gene unclear. From germline, CDR1 is DFQATT and CDR2 SNEGSKA (reference sequence). The CDR3 is 13 residues long. This CDR3 reads CSARGPPADTQYF. In DNA form, the CDR3 reads TGCAGTGCCAGAGGCCCACCCGCAGATACGCAGTATTTT.

The chain uses TRBV15 and TRBJ2-7; D tentatively fits TRBD1 or TRBD2 (6 bases each). V was shortened by 5 bases and J by 2 bases, with 16 bases between the two germline ends. Germline V lookup: CDR1 LNHNV, CDR2 YYDKDF (reference sequence). The CDR3 runs 15 residues. The CDR3: CATSLGTGAPYEQYF. The CDR3 DNA sequence: TGTGCCACCAGCCTAGGAACGGGGGCACCCTACGAGCAGTACTTC.

This clonotype was seen just once. V is TRBV27 and J is TRBJ1-1; tentative D call: TRBD1 (6 bases). V lost 6 bases, J lost 1 base, and 15 bases lay in between. This CDR3 has 15 residues. The V gene's germline CDR1 is MNHEY and CDR2 SMNVEV (reference sequence). The CDR3 DNA sequence: TGTGCCAGCAGCCTACTAGGGGGACCGAACACTGAAGCTTTCTTT. This gives the protein CASSLLGGPNTEAFF.

This clonotype was observed once. The genes are TRBV5-1 and TRBJ1-2; the D gene is possibly TRBD1 (5 bases). Per the germline V gene, CDR1 is SGHRS and CDR2 is YFSETQ. CDR3 length equals 13 residues. Trimming took off 4 bases at V and 8 bases at J, with 15 bases between the two ends. This CDR3 is CASSPREGSGYTF. Here the CDR3 DNA reads TGCGCCAGCAGCCCCAGGGAGGGGAGCGGCTACACCTTC.

This clonotype was seen only a few times. This chain uses TRBV12-3 or TRBV12-4 with TRBJ1-1; no clear D gene. The CDR3 is 13 amino acids. V was clipped by 9 bases and J by 1 base, with 12 bases between them. The CDR3 sequence is CASSPTANTEAFF. CDR3 bases: TGTGCCAGTTCCCCGACGGCGAACACTGAAGCTTTCTTT.

This clonotype has just a few counts. The rearrangement uses TRBV6-1 and TRBJ1-2, with D hard to call. V was clipped by 6 bases and J by 4 bases, with 12 bases between them. Per germline, CDR1 MNHNS and CDR2 SASEGT. The length of the CDR3 is 13 residues. The CDR3 bases are TGTGCCAGCAGCCCTTGGGCGGGCTATGGCTACACCTTC. Amino acid sequence: CASSPWAGYGYTF.

This chain connects TRBV27 to TRBJ2-7, with 10 bases aligning to TRBD2. The V gene's germline CDR1 is MNHEY and CDR2 SMNVEV (reference sequence). The CDR3 spans 14 residues. The trim removed 4 bases at V and 7 bases at J, leaving 7 bases unmatched. CDR3: CASSWSGRVGEQYF. The DNA of the CDR3 is TGTGCCAGCAGTTGGAGCGGGAGGGTGGGAGAGCAGTACTTC.

V and J are TRBV5-1 and TRBJ2-1; D unresolved. Germline V lookup: CDR1 SGHRS, CDR2 YFSETQ. The CDR3 loop spans 13 amino acids. Deletions cut 7 bases from V and 10 bases from J, with 18 bases between. The CDR3 DNA follows: TGCGCCAGCGGGCCCGACTTTCCTTCCGAGCAGTTCTTC. Protein sequence: CASGPDFPSEQFF.

This clonotype appeared many times. The chain combines TRBV5-4 with TRBJ1-2; D remains unclear. This CDR3 spans 14 amino acids. Deletions cut 4 bases from V and 4 bases from J, with 14 bases between. Germline loops: CDR1 SGHNT, CDR2 YYREEE (reference sequence). The CDR3 here is CASSLRKTSYGYTF. The CDR3 nucleotides are TGTGCCAGCAGCCTCCGGAAAACCTCCTATGGCTACACCTTC. The full variable domain, in which reference TRBV5-4 and TRBJ1-2 provide the parts outside the CDR3, is ETGVTQSPTHLIKTRGQQVTLRCSSQSGHNTVSWYQQALGQGPQFIFQYYREEENGRGNFPPRFSGLQFPNYSSELNVNALELDDSALYLCASSLRKTSYGYTFGSGTRLTVV.

The chain recombines TRBV10-2 with TRBJ1-1; D not certain. Trimming pared 3 bases from V and 0 bases from J, leaving 5 bases between. From germline, CDR1 is WSHSY and CDR2 SAAADI. There are 13 residues in the CDR3. The CDR3 nucleotides read TGCGCCAGCAGTGATACGATGAACACTGAAGCTTTCTTT. Residues: CASSDTMNTEAFF.

This clonotype was seen a handful of times. The rearrangement joins TRBV23-1 to TRBJ2-7; D not resolved. TRBV23-1 is an ORF for which the function is uncertain. Between the trimmed V and J ends, which lost 0 bases and 0 bases, there was a span of 18 bases. The CDR3 sequence is 18 residues long. CDR3 DNA: TGCGCCAGCAGTCAATCTCTAAATAAATCTGGAGCCTCCTACGAGCAGTACTTC. This gives the protein CASSQSLNKSGASYEQYF.

This clonotype has only a few counts. The chain uses TRBV7-2 and TRBJ2-2, with no clear D. V was pared by 5 bases and J by 6 bases, with 10 bases between. The germline gives CDR1 SGHTA, CDR2 FQGNSA. The CDR3 extends over 13 amino acids. The CDR3 reads CASSPDWAGELFF. In DNA, the CDR3 is TGTGCCAGCAGCCCCGACTGGGCCGGGGAGCTGTTTTTT.

The chain employs TRBV29-1 and TRBJ2-5; 10 bases align to TRBD1. The V gene's germline CDR1 is SQVTM and CDR2 ANQGSEA. CDR3 length: 15 residues. The J segment lost 4 bases and the V segment lost 7 bases, leaving 12 bases of the junction unmatched. CDR3 bases: TGCAGCGCTATACCTCGGACAGGGGGTGCAGAGACCCAGTACTTC. Amino acids: CSAIPRTGGAETQYF.

This clonotype was seen repeatedly, ten times or more. This chain connects TRBV7-9 to TRBJ2-7; perhaps TRBD2 as D (5 bases). V gave up 5 bases and J gave up 7 bases, with 21 bases separating them. This CDR3 is built from 15 residues. CDR1 is SEHNR, CDR2 FQNEAQ, per germline (reference sequence). The CDR3 DNA follows: TGTGCCAGCAGCCGTCCACCATCCGGGATCTGGGAGCAGTACTTC. Its translation: CASSRPPSGIWEQYF. Together with reference TRBV7-9 and TRBJ2-7, the CDR3 gives the full variable domain: DTGVSQNPRHKITKRGQNVTFRCDPISEHNRLYWYRQTLGQGPEFLTYFQNEAQLEKSRLLSDRFSAERPKGSFSTLEIQRTEQGDSAMYLCASSRPPSGIWEQYFGPGTRLTVT.

V gene TRBV7-1 combines with J gene TRBJ2-1; 12 bases are a match to TRBD2. TRBV7-1 is known as an ORF, though its function is uncertain. The CDR3 is made up of 15 amino acids. Losses at the gene ends were 5 bases for V and 10 bases for J; bases not matched to a gene: 9. CDR3 loop: CASSTRTSGNGEQFF. The CDR3, as DNA: TGTGCCAGCAGCACGCGGACTAGCGGGAATGGAGAGCAGTTCTTC.

This clonotype was detected ten times or more. V and J are TRBV7-8 and TRBJ1-4, with unresolved D. The CDR3 runs 16 residues. CDR1 is SGHVS and CDR2 is FQNEAQ in the germline V gene. With 1 base removed from V and 2 bases from J, the gap between germline ends came to 11 bases. Here the CDR3 reads CASSLEVGRTNEKLFF. The DNA for the CDR3 is TGTGCCAGCAGCTTAGAGGTTGGACGGACTAATGAAAAACTGTTTTTT.

The chain combines TRBV24-1 with TRBJ2-7; D may be TRBD2 (5 bases). The CDR3 length is 19 residues. V was cut by 9 bases and J by 3 bases, with 32 bases left in between. Germline assignment: CDR1 KGHDR and CDR2 SFDVKD. The chain's CDR3 is CATVSTWRTDSPPDYEQYV. As DNA, the CDR3 is TGTGCCACCGTATCTACGTGGCGTACGGACTCCCCACCAGACTACGAGCAGTACGTC.

A few counts support this clonotype. This rearrangement joins TRBV4-1 to TRBJ2-7, with TRBD2 as a possible D gene (7 bases). The CDR3 runs 15 residues. Germline CDR1 reads MGHRA; CDR2 reads YSYEKL. The germline V and J ends were trimmed by 0 bases and 4 bases, with 13 bases remaining between them. DNA for the CDR3: TGCGCCAGCAGCCAAGATGGCAGGGGAGGGTACGAGCAGTACTTC. As protein: CASSQDGRGGYEQYF.